Many counts were recorded for the clone carrying this T cell receptor beta chain. The entry originates in a study of T cells in Graves' hyperthyroidism and ophthalmopathy. Looked up from germline, CDR1 is DFQATT and CDR2 is SNEGSKA (reference sequence). The CDR3 is made up of 14 amino acids. Amplification of TCR beta CDR3 regions used RNA as the template. The primer set for the first-round RT-PCR of the TCR CDR3 was HTBI. Each CDR3 protein gets one entry after TCRdb re-called the multiplex PCR reads with MiXCR. This sample carries hundreds of thousands of distinct CDR3 sequences, roughly 17% of them seen once, and the ten largest clones take 15% to 20%.

The rearrangement uses TRBV20-1 and TRBJ2-5; TRBD2 might be the D (6 bases). The sample consisted of blood. The receptor's source is a woman aged 18-29 years with Graves' hyperthyroidism. The CDR3 here is CSALRRGSGETQYF. The CDR3 DNA is TGCAGCGCCCTGCGGAGGGGCTCGGGAGAGACCCAGTACTTC.